These T cell receptor beta chains were read from a single sample in a study of blood T cell repertoires in COVID-19. The table came from immunoSEQ multiplex PCR; TCRdb's copy has only in-frame clones and leaves some out. This table has about 240,000 clones, 87% appearing once. The sequencing input was peripheral blood. These TCRs come from a man between 60 and 75 years old who had recovered from COVID-19. The CDR3 runs from the conserved cysteine through the conserved F or W. The D gene is left open where the match is weak. The size of a clone is reported for some rows only, either as once, few or many, or as a class for expanded clones.

TRBJ2-3	-	TRBD1	TRBV5-1	TGCGCCAGCAGCTCCCGGGACAGGGGCACAGATACGCAGTATTTT	CASSSRDRGTDTQYF
TRBJ2-1	-	TRBD2	TRBV5-1	TGCGCCAGCAGCTCGACTAGCGGGGGGATGAAGTTCTTC	CASSSTSGGMKFF
TRBJ1-4	-	-	TRBV5-1	TGCGCCAGCAGCTCAGGGGACACTAATGAAAAACTGTTTTTT	CASSSGDTNEKLFF
TRBJ1-2	-	TRBD1	TRBV25-1	TGTGCCAGCAGTGGGCGTTTGGGGGACAGGAACTATGGCTACACCTTC	CASSGRLGDRNYGYTF
TRBJ2-3	-	-	TRBV6-5	TGTGCCAGCAGTTACGGTTTAGCCCGCACAGATACGCAGTATTTT	CASSYGLARTDTQYF
TRBJ2-3	-	-	TRBV5-4	TGTGCCAGCAGCTTGGGCGCGGGGGCCAACACAGATACGCAGTATTTT	CASSLGAGANTDTQYF
TRBJ1-1	-	-	TRBV5-1	TGCGCCAGCAACTCCTTCGACACCATGAACACTGAAGCTTTCTTT	CASNSFDTMNTEAFF
TRBJ1-1	-	TRBD1	TRBV29-1	TGCAGCGTTGTTGGAGAGGGGGCAAGGGGCAGCGGTGGCACTGAAGCTTTCTTT	CSVVGEGARGSGGTEAFF
TRBJ2-3	-	TRBD2	TRBV7-9	TGTGCCAGCAGCTTGGGACTAGCGGCCTACACAGATACGCAGTATTTT	CASSLGLAAYTDTQYF
TRBJ2-1	-	TRBD1	TRBV19	TGTGCCAGTCGGCCTTCTTCTCCGGGACAGGGGATCAATGAGCAGTTCTTC	CASRPSSPGQGINEQFF
TRBJ2-3	-	-	TRBV12-5	TGTGCTAGTGGTTTGGAAGCAGGCCGCACAGATACGCAGTATTTT	CASGLEAGRTDTQYF
TRBJ2-7	-	-	TRBV24-1	TGTGCCACCAGCGGCGGCATGGGGGCCTCCTACGAGCAGTACTTC	CATSGGMGASYEQYF
TRBJ1-1	few	TRBD1	TRBV6-5	TGTGCCAGCAGCTTATCAGGGGGAACTGAAGCTTTCTTT	CASSLSGGTEAFF
TRBJ1-1	-	-	TRBV12-3/TRBV12-4	TGTGCCAGCAGTCTGGAGTCGAGCACTGAAGCTTTCTTT	CASSLESSTEAFF
TRBJ2-7	-	-	TRBV11-3	TGTGCCAGCAGCTTTGGTAGTCTTACCGACGAGCAGTACTTC	CASSFGSLTDEQYF
TRBJ2-3	-	TRBD1	TRBV12-5	TGTGCTAGTGGGGGACAGGGGGTCATACATACGCAGTATTTT	CASGGQGVIHTQYF
TRBJ1-1	-	-	TRBV18	TGTGCCAGCTCACCGTTAGGACAGCCCTCCACTGAAGCTTTCTTT	CASSPLGQPSTEAFF
TRBJ1-2	-	-	TRBV27	TGTGCCAGCAGTTTCCGTGCGGTTAACTATGGCTACACCTTC	CASSFRAVNYGYTF
TRBJ2-6	-	-	TRBV5-1	TGCGCCAGCAGCATAACAGGGACCGGGGCCAACGTCCTGACTTTC	CASSITGTGANVLTF
TRBJ2-7	-	-	TRBV20-1	TGCAGTGCTAGTACCGGGACAATAATCTCCTACGAGCAGTACTTC	CSASTGTIISYEQYF
TRBJ2-3	-	-	TRBV9	TGTGCCAGCAGCGTAATCGGGGTTGTCACAGATACGCAGTATTTT	CASSVIGVVTDTQYF
TRBJ2-7	-	TRBD1	TRBV20-1	TGCAGTGCTAGTTTAGGGGGCTTCTACGAGCAGTACTTC	CSASLGGFYEQYF
TRBJ2-2	-	TRBD1	TRBV30	TGTGCCTGGAGATCAGGGGGGAACACCGGGGAGCTGTTTTTT	CAWRSGGNTGELFF
TRBJ1-2	-	-	TRBV28	TGTGCCAGCAGTTTATGGGGGCCTAACTATGGCTACACCTTC	CASSLWGPNYGYTF
TRBJ1-2	many	-	TRBV7-9	TGTGCCAGCAGCTTAGCTTTACATAACTATGGCTACACCTTC	CASSLALHNYGYTF
TRBJ2-3	-	TRBD2	TRBV20-1	TGCAGTGCTAGTCGCGCGGCTAGCGGGGGAAATACGCAGTATTTT	CSASRAASGGNTQYF
TRBJ2-2	-	-	TRBV30	TGTGCCTGGAGTCCAGACACGAACACCGGGGAGCTGTTTTTT	CAWSPDTNTGELFF
TRBJ1-1	-	TRBD1	TRBV5-1	TGCGCCAGCAGCTCTACAGGGGATAAAGCTTTCTTT	CASSSTGDKAFF
TRBJ1-1	once	TRBD1	TRBV12-3/TRBV12-4	TGTGCCAGCAGCCCAGACAGGGTGGCTGAAGCTTTCTTT	CASSPDRVAEAFF
TRBJ1-5	-	TRBD1	TRBV2	TGTGCCAGCAGGCGGGACAGGGGGGATCAGCCCCAGCATTTT	CASRRDRGDQPQHF
TRBJ1-1	-	-	TRBV5-6	TGTGCCAGCAGACGGTCTCGGACTGAAGCTTTCTTT	CASRRSRTEAFF
TRBJ1-1	-	-	TRBV24-1	TGTGCCACCAGAAAAGGAAGGACAGTCAACACTGAAGCTTTCTTT	CATRKGRTVNTEAFF
TRBJ2-3	-	-	TRBV6-5	TGTGCCAGCAGGGGCGGCGGGGCGGGCACAGATACGCAGTATTTT	CASRGGGAGTDTQYF
TRBJ2-1	-	TRBD2	TRBV5-4	TGTGCCAGCAGCTTGGAACGGGGGGGCTACAATGAGCAGTTCTTC	CASSLERGGYNEQFF
TRBJ2-2	-	TRBD2	TRBV5-6	TGTGCCAGCAGCTCGGGGGGCGGGGAGCTGTTTTTT	CASSSGGGELFF
TRBJ2-2	-	-	TRBV12-5	TGTGCTAGTGGATATAACACCGGGGAGCTGTTTTTT	CASGYNTGELFF
TRBJ2-3	-	-	TRBV21-1	TGTGCCAGCAGCAACGGACTAGCGGGGGATCAAACGGGCCCAGATACGCAGTATTTT	CASSNGLAGDQTGPDTQYF
TRBJ1-2	-	-	TRBV7-8	TGTGCCAGCAGCTTAGTATCGGGGGAAAATGGCTACACCTTC	CASSLVSGENGYTF
TRBJ2-1	-	-	TRBV2	TGTGCCAGCAGTCTGAGCGAAAACGGCGGGGACAATGAGCAGTTCTTC	CASSLSENGGDNEQFF
TRBJ1-3	few	-	TRBV3-1/TRBV3-2	TGTGCCAGCAGCCCGCCAGGCCTCTCTGGAAACACCATATATTTT	CASSPPGLSGNTIYF
TRBJ1-6	few	TRBD1	TRBV19	TGTGCCAGTCGATCCGATCTCACAGGGGGTCTTAATAATTCACCCCTCCACTTT	CASRSDLTGGLNNSPLHF
TRBJ2-7	-	TRBD2	TRBV29-1	TGCAGCGTGACCGAGACGGGGGGGTACGAGCAGTACTTC	CSVTETGGYEQYF
TRBJ2-2	-	TRBD2	TRBV6-5	TGTGCCACAAAACTAGCGGGGGGGACCGGGGAGCTGTTTTTT	CATKLAGGTGELFF
TRBJ2-2	once	-	TRBV5-1	TGCGCCAGCAGCTTGCAACAGACCGGCACCGGGGAGCTGTTTTTT	CASSLQQTGTGELFF
TRBJ1-4	-	TRBD1	TRBV5-1	TGCGCCAGCAGAAGGGACAGGGGAAATGAAAAACTGTTTTTT	CASRRDRGNEKLFF
TRBJ2-3	-	-	TRBV7-2	TGTGCCAGCGGGCCCAGGGGCCCTTCTACGACAGATACGCAGTATTTT	CASGPRGPSTTDTQYF
TRBJ2-2	-	-	TRBV2	TGTGCCAGCAAGCTCGGGATGGCCCGCACCGGGGAGCTGTTTTTT	CASKLGMARTGELFF
TRBJ1-1	-	-	TRBV18	TGTGCCAGCTCCCGGGAGGGGGGCAAGGGCACTGAAGCTTTCTTT	CASSREGGKGTEAFF
TRBJ2-1	-	TRBD1	TRBV11-2	TGTGCCAGCAGGAACACATGGACAGGGGTTTATGAGCAGTTCTTC	CASRNTWTGVYEQFF
TRBJ1-4	-	-	TRBV7-9	TGTGCCAGCAGCCCCCTAGCTATAGGTATTGGCGGGGAAAAACTGTTTTTT	CASSPLAIGIGGEKLFF
TRBJ2-7	-	TRBD2	TRBV5-1	TGCGCCAGCAGCTTGGGGCGGGAGAGGAACGAGCAGTACTTC	CASSLGRERNEQYF
TRBJ2-5	-	-	TRBV20-1	TGCAGTGCTCAGTACCAAGAGACCCAGTACTTC	CSAQYQETQYF
TRBJ1-6	-	TRBD1	TRBV6-1	TGTGCCAGCAGTGGAGTGCGACAGGGGGCTAGTTCACCCCTCCACTTT	CASSGVRQGASSPLHF
TRBJ2-1	few	TRBD2	TRBV7-9	TGTGCCAGCAGCTCGGGACTAGCGGGGGGGATCTATGAGCAGTTCTTC	CASSSGLAGGIYEQFF
TRBJ1-3	-	-	TRBV19	TGTGCCAGTAGTATGGTTCGGCGGAGGGAGGATGGAAACACCATATATTTT	CASSMVRRREDGNTIYF
TRBJ2-3	-	TRBD1	TRBV6-2/TRBV6-3	TGTGCCAGCAGCAAGGGACAGGCGGGCACAGATACGCAGTATTTT	CASSKGQAGTDTQYF
TRBJ2-2	-	-	TRBV9	TGTGCCAGCAGCAAGTACAGGGATGGCACCGGGGAGCTGTTTTTT	CASSKYRDGTGELFF
TRBJ1-1	-	-	TRBV19	TGTGCCAGTAGTATAGGGGAGGATGGATTAGCTTTCTTT	CASSIGEDGLAFF
TRBJ1-2	-	-	TRBV6-5	TGTGCCAGCAGTTACTCGATGGGAGACTATGGCTACACCTTC	CASSYSMGDYGYTF